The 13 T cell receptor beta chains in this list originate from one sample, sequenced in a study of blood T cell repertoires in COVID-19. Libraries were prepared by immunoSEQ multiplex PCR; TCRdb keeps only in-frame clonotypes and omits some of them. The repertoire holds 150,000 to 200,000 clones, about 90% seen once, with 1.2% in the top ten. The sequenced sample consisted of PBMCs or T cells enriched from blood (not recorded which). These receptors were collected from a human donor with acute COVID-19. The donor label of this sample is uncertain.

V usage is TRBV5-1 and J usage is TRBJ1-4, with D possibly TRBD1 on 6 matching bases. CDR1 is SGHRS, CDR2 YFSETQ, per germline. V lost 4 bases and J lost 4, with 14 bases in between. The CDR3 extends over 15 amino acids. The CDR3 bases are TGCGCCAGCAGCAAACGGACAGATAGTAATGAAAAACTGTTTTTT. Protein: CASSKRTDSNEKLFF.

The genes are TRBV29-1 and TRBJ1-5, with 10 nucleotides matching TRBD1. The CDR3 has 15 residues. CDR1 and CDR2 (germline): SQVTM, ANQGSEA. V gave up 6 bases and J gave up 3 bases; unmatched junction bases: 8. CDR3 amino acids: CSVTGTGDFNQPQHF. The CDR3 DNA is TGCAGCGTAACCGGGACAGGGGACTTCAATCAGCCCCAGCATTTT.

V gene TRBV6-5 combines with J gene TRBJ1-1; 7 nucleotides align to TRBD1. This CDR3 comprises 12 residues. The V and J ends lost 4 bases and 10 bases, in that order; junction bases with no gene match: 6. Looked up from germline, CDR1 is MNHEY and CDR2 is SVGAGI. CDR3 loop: CASSFDRASAFF. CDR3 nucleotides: TGTGCCAGCAGTTTCGACAGGGCATCAGCTTTCTTT.

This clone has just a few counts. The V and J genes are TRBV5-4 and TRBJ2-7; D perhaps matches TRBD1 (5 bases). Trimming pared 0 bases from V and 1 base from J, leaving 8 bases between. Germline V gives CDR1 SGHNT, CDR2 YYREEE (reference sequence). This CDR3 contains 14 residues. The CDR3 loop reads CASSLGRASYEQYF. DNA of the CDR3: TGTGCCAGCAGCTTGGGCAGGGCTTCCTACGAGCAGTACTTC.

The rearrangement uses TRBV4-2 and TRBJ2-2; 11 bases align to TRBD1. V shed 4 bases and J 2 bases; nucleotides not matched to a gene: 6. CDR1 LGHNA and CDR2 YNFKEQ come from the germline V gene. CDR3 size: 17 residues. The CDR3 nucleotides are TGTGCCAGCAGCCGAGGGACAGGGGGGCATAACACCGGGGAGCTGTTTTTT. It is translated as CASSRGTGGHNTGELFF.

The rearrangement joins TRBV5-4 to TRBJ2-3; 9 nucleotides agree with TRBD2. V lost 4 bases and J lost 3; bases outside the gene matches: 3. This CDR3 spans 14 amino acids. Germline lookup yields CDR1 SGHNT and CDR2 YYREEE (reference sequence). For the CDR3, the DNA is TGTGCCAGCAGCCTTAGCGGGGGAACAGATACGCAGTATTTT. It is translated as CASSLSGGTDTQYF.

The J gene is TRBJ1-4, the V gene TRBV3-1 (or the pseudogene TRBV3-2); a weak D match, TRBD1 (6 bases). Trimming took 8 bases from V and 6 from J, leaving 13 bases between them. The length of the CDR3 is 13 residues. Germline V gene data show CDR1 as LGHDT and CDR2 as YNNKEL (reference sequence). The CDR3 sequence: CASARAGDEKLFF. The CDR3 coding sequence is TGTGCCAGCGCCCGGGCAGGGGATGAAAAACTGTTTTTT.

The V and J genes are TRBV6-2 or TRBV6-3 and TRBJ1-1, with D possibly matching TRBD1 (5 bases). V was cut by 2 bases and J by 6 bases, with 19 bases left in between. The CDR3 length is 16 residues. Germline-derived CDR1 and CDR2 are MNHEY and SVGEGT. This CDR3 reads CASSYDRQRPLAEAFF. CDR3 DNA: TGTGCCAGCAGTTACGACCGACAGAGGCCCCTCGCTGAAGCTTTCTTT.

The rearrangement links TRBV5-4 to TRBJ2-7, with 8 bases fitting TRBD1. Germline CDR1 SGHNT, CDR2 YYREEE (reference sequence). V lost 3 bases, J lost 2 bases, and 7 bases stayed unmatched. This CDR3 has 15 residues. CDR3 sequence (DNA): TGTGCCAGCAGCTGGCGGACAGGGCGGGCCTACGAGCAGTACTTC. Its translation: CASSWRTGRAYEQYF.

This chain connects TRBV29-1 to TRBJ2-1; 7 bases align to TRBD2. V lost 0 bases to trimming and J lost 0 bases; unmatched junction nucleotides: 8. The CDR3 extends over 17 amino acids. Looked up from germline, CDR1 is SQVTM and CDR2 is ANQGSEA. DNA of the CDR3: TGCAGCGTTGAAGATCGGGAGCGGGGAAGCTCCTACAATGAGCAGTTCTTC. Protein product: CSVEDRERGSSYNEQFF.

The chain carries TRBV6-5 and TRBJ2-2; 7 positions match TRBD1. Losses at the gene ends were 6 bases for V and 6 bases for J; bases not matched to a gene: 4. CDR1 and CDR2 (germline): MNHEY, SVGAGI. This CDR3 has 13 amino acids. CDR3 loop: CASRNRGAGELFF. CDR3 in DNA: TGTGCCAGCAGGAACAGGGGCGCCGGGGAGCTGTTTTTT.

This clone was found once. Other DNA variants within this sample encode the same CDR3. This chain's CDR3 is CASRTGNQPQHF. The CDR3 DNA reads as TGTGCCAGCAGGACAGGCAATCAGCCCCAGCATTTT. V gene TRBV27 combines with J gene TRBJ1-5, with TRBD1 as a possible D gene (5 bases). Germline-derived CDR1 and CDR2 are MNHEY and SMNVEV (reference sequence). This CDR3 comprises 12 residues. Trimming took off 6 bases at V and 2 bases at J, with 5 bases between the two ends.

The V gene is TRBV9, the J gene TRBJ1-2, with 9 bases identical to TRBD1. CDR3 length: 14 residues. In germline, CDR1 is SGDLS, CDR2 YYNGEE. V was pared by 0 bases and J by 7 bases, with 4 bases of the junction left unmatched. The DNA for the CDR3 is TGTGCCAGCAGCGTAGACCCGGACAGGGGTGGCTACACCTTC. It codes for CASSVDPDRGGYTF.